This T cell receptor beta chain came from a study of Ad26.COV2.S vaccination and SARS-CoV-2 variants (dated by TCRdb to the early 2020s). About the study as a whole: The specificity and breadth of SARS-CoV-2-reactive T cell receptors after Ad26.COV2.S vaccination were assessed by TCRbeta repertoire sequencing. The TCR-sequenced set comprised approximately 30 samples: about 19 Ad26.COV2.S vaccine recipients, 5 placebo recipients and 8 SARS-CoV-2 convalescent individuals. The paper's findings and limits, for the study overall: Compared with placebo recipients, Ad26.COV2.S recipients showed higher spike-specific TCR breadth (P = 0.0014). Comparable non-spike TCR breadth was observed between vaccine and placebo recipients, consistent with only spike being contained in the vaccine. The authors noted that total T cell responses may have been underestimated by the TCR breadth and depth analyses. Substantial breadth of spike-specific CD8+ and CD4+ T cell responses was reported after vaccination.

The time point label on this specimen signifies: individuals recovered from natural SARS-CoV-2 infection. Note on this clone: The antigen it binds to is not known. No much larger clonotype is one base removed from it; base qualities were not supplied.

Taken from the germline V gene, the CDR1 and CDR2 loops are MGHRA and YSYEKL. From cysteine to phenylalanine, the CDR3 is 14 amino acids long. CDR3 DNA is the only sequence kept; it has 42 bases, read in frame from the first base. V has 4 bases trimmed and J has 1 base trimmed; junction bases matching no gene number 2. TCRbeta CDR3 regions were sequenced with the immunoSEQ Assay. After extraction, genomic DNA underwent amplification by bias-controlled multiplex PCR, followed by high-throughput sequencing. From the authors' description of their analysis: To quantify the absolute abundance of each unique TCRbeta CDR3 region, sequences were collapsed and filtered. T cell fraction was estimated by normalization of TCRbeta template counts to usable DNA, with usable DNA being measured through amplification of reference genes present in all nucleated cells. Repertoire TCRs were annotated as SARS-CoV-2-specific when V gene, CDR3 amino acid sequence and J gene were exactly matched to a known reactive TCR set. The reference SARS-CoV-2 TCR set was derived from MIRA and filtered for enrichment in COVID-19-positive ImmuneCODE repertoires, a step that removed public or cross-reactive TCRs. Based on the MIRA antigens, annotated TCRs were further analysed at the level of specific ORF or position within ORF. Depth was the summed frequency of annotated unique rearrangements, while breadth was defined as annotated unique rearrangements over total unique productive rearrangements. TCR breadth was compared between groups using two-sided Wilcoxon rank-sum tests. TCRdb obtained this table from immuneACCESS and retained in-frame rearrangements with V and J assigned. These tables miss some clones; where compared with another copy, unresolved V genes account for less than half of the shortfall, and the remainder is unexplained. That table gives V, J and clone size, and the DNA gave D and trimming. This sample lists approximately 400,000 clones; about 90% were detected once. Clones ranked in the top ten supply about 3.9% of the sample.

The sequence joins TRBV4-1 to TRBJ2-3; 7 central nucleotides agree with TRBD1. This material consisted of peripheral blood, taken after recovery from COVID-19. The sequence came from a human donor who had recovered from COVID-19. The CDR3 in this case is CASSPGTGTDTQYF. The nucleotides are TGCGCCAGCAGCCCTGGGACAGGCACAGATACGCAGTATTTT.